The rows below give T cell receptor beta chains drawn from one sample of a study of technical replicates of blood from a handful of donors. Profiling relied on immunoSEQ multiplex PCR, and the TCRdb table lists in-frame clones only, not all of them. The table shows around 80,000 clones, with about 91% occurring only once. The specimen was T cells isolated from PBMCs. These receptors all come from a human donor in good health. CDR3s include the opening cysteine and the closing phenylalanine or tryptophan. A D gene is named only where the DNA matches it firmly. A row's size may be missing; if present it is once, few, many or a size class.

V gene: TRBV9; D gene: NA; clone size: NA; J gene: TRBJ2-5; CDR3 DNA: TGTGCCAGCAGCGTGGGGAGACAAGAGACCCAGTACTTC; CDR3 protein: CASSVGRQETQYF
V gene: TRBV5-1; D gene: TRBD1; clone size: once; J gene: TRBJ2-7; CDR3 DNA: TGCGCCAGCAGCTTGGAAGGGACAGGGATTTACGAGCAGTACTTC; CDR3 protein: CASSLEGTGIYEQYF
V gene: TRBV7-2; D gene: TRBD1; clone size: NA; J gene: TRBJ1-1; CDR3 DNA: TGTGCCAGCAGCCTTACAGGGGGTCACACTGAAGCTTTCTTT; CDR3 protein: CASSLTGGHTEAFF
V gene: TRBV19; D gene: NA; clone size: NA; J gene: TRBJ2-1; CDR3 DNA: TGTGCCAGTAGTCCAGAGACAGACTCCTACAATGAGCAGTTCTTC; CDR3 protein: CASSPETDSYNEQFF
V gene: TRBV5-4; D gene: TRBD1; clone size: NA; J gene: TRBJ1-2; CDR3 DNA: TGTGCCAGCAGCTTGACAGGGGGCGATTCTGGCTACACCTTC; CDR3 protein: CASSLTGGDSGYTF
V gene: TRBV6-5; D gene: TRBD1; clone size: NA; J gene: TRBJ1-2; CDR3 DNA: TGTGCCAGCAGTTACACCGGGACAGGGATCTATGGCTACACCTTC; CDR3 protein: CASSYTGTGIYGYTF
V gene: TRBV7-3; D gene: TRBD1; clone size: once; J gene: TRBJ2-5; CDR3 DNA: TGTGCCAGCAGCTTAACGTTCCGGGACAGGGGAGCAGAGACCCAGTACTTC; CDR3 protein: CASSLTFRDRGAETQYF
V gene: TRBV7-9; D gene: NA; clone size: NA; J gene: TRBJ2-5; CDR3 DNA: TGTGCCAGCAGCTTAGCGAAGGAGTACCAAGAGACCCAGTACTTC; CDR3 protein: CASSLAKEYQETQYF
V gene: TRBV6-1; D gene: NA; clone size: NA; J gene: TRBJ2-1; CDR3 DNA: TGTGCCAGCAGGACCGGGACTTCAACCTACAATGAGCAGTTCTTC; CDR3 protein: CASRTGTSTYNEQFF
V gene: TRBV7-2; D gene: NA; clone size: NA; J gene: TRBJ1-5; CDR3 DNA: TGTGCCAGCAGCTTAGCGACAGGCGAGTATAGCAATCAGCCCCAGCATTTT; CDR3 protein: CASSLATGEYSNQPQHF
V gene: TRBV18; D gene: NA; clone size: NA; J gene: TRBJ2-7; CDR3 DNA: TGTGCCAGCTCACCCACAGGCTCCTACGAGCAGTACTTC; CDR3 protein: CASSPTGSYEQYF
V gene: TRBV10-3; D gene: NA; clone size: NA; J gene: TRBJ2-3; CDR3 DNA: TGTGCCATCAGTGGTCGTAGGGAGTTCGTTAAAGATACGCAGTATTTT; CDR3 protein: CAISGRREFVKDTQYF
V gene: TRBV7-3; D gene: TRBD2; clone size: NA; J gene: TRBJ2-3; CDR3 DNA: TGTGCCAGCAGCTTGGGGAGGGAGGCAGATACGCAGTATTTT; CDR3 protein: CASSLGREADTQYF
V gene: TRBV9; D gene: NA; clone size: NA; J gene: TRBJ1-5; CDR3 DNA: TGTGCCAGCAGCGTAGGCCCCGGGTCTAATCAGCCCCAGCATTTT; CDR3 protein: CASSVGPGSNQPQHF
V gene: TRBV6-5; D gene: NA; clone size: NA; J gene: TRBJ1-5; CDR3 DNA: TGTGCCAGCAAACCCCAACCTCGGGCGGGGGAACCCCAGCATTTT; CDR3 protein: CASKPQPRAGEPQHF
V gene: TRBV4-1; D gene: NA; clone size: once; J gene: TRBJ2-7; CDR3 DNA: TGCGCCAGCAGCCAAGATGGGGGACATTACTACGAGCAGTACTTC; CDR3 protein: CASSQDGGHYYEQYF
V gene: TRBV9; D gene: NA; clone size: NA; J gene: TRBJ1-1; CDR3 DNA: TGTGCCAGCAGCGTAGGAGGTTGGGGCCGGATGAACACTGAAGCTTTCTTT; CDR3 protein: CASSVGGWGRMNTEAFF
V gene: TRBV6-5; D gene: NA; clone size: few; J gene: TRBJ1-1; CDR3 DNA: TGTGCCAGCAGTTCGTGGAACACTGAAGCTTTCTTT; CDR3 protein: CASSSWNTEAFF
V gene: TRBV2; D gene: NA; clone size: NA; J gene: TRBJ2-2; CDR3 DNA: TGTGCCAGCAGTGATGTCCAGGGAACCGGGGAGCTGTTTTTT; CDR3 protein: CASSDVQGTGELFF
V gene: TRBV4-3; D gene: NA; clone size: NA; J gene: TRBJ2-7; CDR3 DNA: TGCGCCAGCAGCCAAGATCGGCAGGGCTACGAGCAGTACTTC; CDR3 protein: CASSQDRQGYEQYF
V gene: TRBV28; D gene: NA; clone size: NA; J gene: TRBJ2-5; CDR3 DNA: TGTGCCAGCAGTGTACGGGACTTAGGTAGGGCCCAGTACTTC; CDR3 protein: CASSVRDLGRAQYF
V gene: TRBV2; D gene: NA; clone size: NA; J gene: TRBJ2-5; CDR3 DNA: TGTGCCAGCAGTGTATTAGAGACCCAGTACTTC; CDR3 protein: CASSVLETQYF
V gene: TRBV9; D gene: TRBD2; clone size: NA; J gene: TRBJ2-6; CDR3 DNA: TGTGCCAGCACTACGACTAGCGGGGGCTCTGGGGCCAACGTCCTGACTTTC; CDR3 protein: CASTTTSGGSGANVLTF
V gene: TRBV7-3; D gene: TRBD2; clone size: NA; J gene: TRBJ2-3; CDR3 DNA: TGTGCCAGCAGCTTAATTCCAGCGGGAGGCACAGATACGCAGTATTTT; CDR3 protein: CASSLIPAGGTDTQYF
V gene: TRBV2; D gene: NA; clone size: NA; J gene: TRBJ2-7; CDR3 DNA: TGTGCCAGCAAACGGGAAGCGGGTGAGCAGTACTTC; CDR3 protein: CASKREAGEQYF
V gene: TRBV4-2; D gene: TRBD1; clone size: NA; J gene: TRBJ2-2; CDR3 DNA: TGTGCCAGCAGCCAAGAAAGAGGACAGGGGGCCGGGGAGCTGTTTTTT; CDR3 protein: CASSQERGQGAGELFF
V gene: TRBV19; D gene: NA; clone size: NA; J gene: TRBJ2-5; CDR3 DNA: TGTGCCAGTAGTATTCAGCTGCCGGGAGAGACCCAGTACTTC; CDR3 protein: CASSIQLPGETQYF
V gene: TRBV13; D gene: TRBD1; clone size: NA; J gene: TRBJ2-7; CDR3 DNA: TGTGCCAGCAGCTCACCTATGGAAGGGACAGACTACGAGCAGTACTTC; CDR3 protein: CASSSPMEGTDYEQYF